What follows are 20 T cell receptor beta chains derived from one specimen sequenced in a study of T cells in Graves' hyperthyroidism and ophthalmopathy. Authors of the study amplified TCR beta CDR3 regions from RNA transcripts. The HTBI primer set served for first-round RT-PCR of the TCR CDR3. MiXCR was run by TCRdb on the multiplex PCR reads, yielding one entry per CDR3 protein. The data contain hundreds of thousands of distinct CDR3 sequences, just over 35% of them seen just once; the ten biggest clones take up roughly 31%. The sequenced sample consisted of blood. These receptors came from a woman aged 40 to 50 with Graves' hyperthyroidism.

This clonotype has just a few counts. The chain has TRBV4-3 and TRBJ2-6; D not resolved. Germline CDR1 reads LGHNA; CDR2 reads YSLEER. V lost 0 bases, J lost 1 base, and 7 bases lay in between. CDR3 length: 16 residues. The CDR3 DNA reads TGCGCCAGCAGCCAAGATGAGTGGTCTGGGGCCAACGTCCTGACTTTC. It translates to CASSQDEWSGANVLTF.

The V and J genes are TRBV5-5 and TRBJ2-3; D is undetermined. This CDR3 is built from 14 residues. CDR1 and CDR2 (germline): SGHKS, YYEKEE (reference sequence). The germline V and J ends were trimmed by 4 bases and 5 bases, with 14 bases remaining between them. CDR3 residues: CASSLRTSGDTQYF. The CDR3 DNA follows: TGTGCCAGCAGCCTCCGCACCAGTGGAGATACGCAGTATTTT.

As to this clonotype: This may stem from a read error, because a much larger clone lies one nucleotide away. The rearrangement uses TRBV7-9 and TRBJ2-5; 9 bases line up with TRBD1. CDR1 SEHNR and CDR2 FQNEAQ come from the germline V gene (reference sequence). This CDR3 is built from 15 residues. The CDR3 DNA is TGCGCCAGCAGCATGAAGACAGGGGGACAAGAGACCCAGTACTTC. Residues: CASSMKTGGQETQYF.

This clonotype was counted at least ten times. This chain links TRBV9 with TRBJ2-7, with no clear D. Germline loops: CDR1 SGDLS, CDR2 YYNGEE. The CDR3 spans 11 residues. Trimming removed 3 bases from V and 6 bases from J, with 7 bases in between. This chain's CDR3 is CASSGVGEQYF. DNA for the CDR3: TGTGCCAGCAGCGGAGTGGGCGAGCAGTACTTC.

This clonotype was seen at least ten times. This chain uses TRBV10-2 with TRBJ2-7; 7 bases match TRBD1. Germline V CDR1 and CDR2: WSHSY, SAAADI. Trimming at V came to 5 bases and at J to 2 bases, leaving 6 bases not matched to a gene. The CDR3 runs 14 residues. The CDR3 protein is CASSFTGVTYEQYF. The CDR3 DNA sequence: TGCGCCAGCAGTTTCACAGGGGTCACCTACGAGCAGTACTTC.

This clonotype was counted between two and nine times. The rearrangement joins TRBV29-1 to TRBJ2-7; 7 bases map to TRBD1. There are 17 residues in the CDR3. CDR1 is SQVTM and CDR2 is ANQGSEA in the germline V gene. V gave up 4 bases and J gave up 0 bases; unmatched junction bases: 15. In DNA, the CDR3 is TGCAGCGTTGCCGGGACAGAAGACTCCAAGAGCTCCTACGAGCAGTACTTC. This translates into CSVAGTEDSKSSYEQYF.

There are a few counts of this clonotype. The genes are TRBV20-1 and TRBJ1-5, with D perhaps matching TRBD1 (6 bases). This CDR3 region has 16 residues. V shed 2 bases and J shed 6 bases, with 20 bases lying between them. Germline-derived CDR1 and CDR2 are DFQATT and SNEGSKA (reference sequence). The DNA of the CDR3 is TGCAGTGCTAGACGCACAGGGAATATAGCGGGTCAGCCCCAGCATTTT. Its translation is CSARRTGNIAGQPQHF.

The rearrangement links TRBV7-9 to TRBJ2-7; 8 positions match TRBD1. The V and J ends lost 5 bases and 7 bases, in that order; junction bases with no gene match: 7. This CDR3 has 13 residues. Germline lookup yields CDR1 SEHNR and CDR2 FQNEAQ (reference sequence). CDR3 DNA: TGTGCCAGCAGCCGGACAGGGTCGGGGGAGCAGTACTTC. Translated: CASSRTGSGEQYF.

The chain recombines TRBV7-8 with TRBJ2-5, with D perhaps TRBD2 (5 bases). Germline V gene sequence: CDR1 SGHVS, CDR2 FQNEAQ. The CDR3 covers 16 residues. Trimming removed 3 bases at V and 5 bases at J, with 19 bases between. CDR3: CASSFGGGRGFETQYF. CDR3 DNA: TGTGCCAGCAGCTTTGGTGGTGGGAGAGGGTTTGAGACCCAGTACTTC.

CDR3 protein: CASSLSQDTNGYTF. The DNA of the CDR3 is TGTGCCAGCAGCTTATCGCAGGACACGAATGGCTACACCTTC. The chain has TRBV7-9 and TRBJ1-2, with D maybe TRBD1 (5 bases). The CDR3 is made up of 14 amino acids. V was trimmed by 2 bases and J by 6 bases, leaving 13 bases between them. Germline V gene data show CDR1 as SEHNR and CDR2 as FQNEAQ (reference sequence).

This clonotype was found a few times. V and J are TRBV10-3 and TRBJ1-1; maybe TRBD1 (6 bases). V was pared by 10 bases and J by 1 base, with 16 bases between. The length of the CDR3 is 14 residues. In germline, CDR1 is ENHRY, CDR2 SYGVKD. In nucleotides, the CDR3 is TGTGCCAGCACCGACAGGCGGCGGAACACTGAAGCTTTCTTT. It yields the protein CASTDRRRNTEAFF.

In this sample, this clonotype turned up many times. CDR3 nucleotides: TGTGCCAGTAGTATGGGAATGGGGAAGCCCCAGCATTTT. Encoded protein: CASSMGMGKPQHF. The rearrangement joins TRBV19 to TRBJ1-5; D gene uncertain. Germline V lookup: CDR1 LNHDA, CDR2 SQIVND (reference sequence). Between the trimmed V and J ends, which lost 3 bases and 8 bases, there was a span of 11 bases. The CDR3 is made up of 13 amino acids.

This chain joins TRBV7-2 and TRBJ2-7; the match to TRBD2 covers 9 bases. The J segment lost 2 bases and the V segment lost 1 base, leaving 3 bases of the junction unmatched. There are 15 residues in the CDR3. From germline, CDR1 is SGHTA and CDR2 FQGNSA. The chain's CDR3 is CASSLGTSDTYEQYF. The CDR3 nucleotides read TGTGCCAGCAGCTTAGGGACTAGCGATACCTACGAGCAGTACTTC.

This clonotype was counted only a few times. J is TRBJ1-2 and V is TRBV19, with 9 bases that match TRBD1. In germline, CDR1 is LNHDA, CDR2 SQIVND (reference sequence). This CDR3 is built from 16 residues. Unmatched junction bases numbered 15, after V lost 6 bases and J lost 7 bases. DNA for the CDR3: TGTGCCAGTAGCGCCCCATTCCGGGACAGGGATGGTGGCTACACCTTC. It yields the protein CASSAPFRDRDGGYTF.

This clonotype showed up many times. The chain uses TRBV19 and TRBJ2-6, with no clear D. The ends were cut back, 3 bases at V and 0 bases at J, with 6 bases in the middle. CDR3 length: 15 amino acids. The germline V gene has CDR1 LNHDA and CDR2 SQIVND (reference sequence). This CDR3 is CASSILYSGANVLTF. In DNA form, the CDR3 reads TGTGCCAGTAGTATCCTCTACTCTGGGGCCAACGTCCTGACTTTC.

This clonotype is a singleton in its sample. A single base is all that separates this from a far larger clone, so a read error is likely. The rearrangement uses TRBV19 and TRBJ1-5; TRBD1 agrees at 7 bases. The germline CDR1 and CDR2 sequences are LNHDA and SQIVND (reference sequence). The CDR3 extends over 13 amino acids. The CDR3 reads CASSRQGRQPRHF. The CDR3 coding sequence is TGTGCCAGTAGTCGACAGGGAAGGCAGCCCCGGCATTTT.

A few counts support this clonotype. This chain joins TRBV12-3 or TRBV12-4 and TRBJ1-4; D is unresolved. CDR3 length: 16 residues. V was pared by 4 bases and J by 3 bases, with 15 bases between. This CDR3 is CASSSELTWPNEKLFF. CDR3 DNA: TGTGCCAGCAGTTCGGAGCTAACATGGCCTAATGAAAAACTGTTTTTT.

The V and J genes are TRBV11-2 and TRBJ1-6; weak D call: TRBD1 (5 bases). Trimming stripped 6 bases from V and 1 base from J, with 22 bases between. Per the germline V gene, CDR1 is SGHAT and CDR2 is FQNNGV. The CDR3 consists of 19 residues. The CDR3 DNA reads as TGTGCCAGCAGTCCCTATTACGGGGGGGTTAAATCCTATAATTCACCCCTCCACTTT. It codes for CASSPYYGGVKSYNSPLHF.

V usage is TRBV2 and J usage is TRBJ1-5; possible D gene TRBD1, 6 bases. The CDR3 has 14 amino acids. Germline V CDR1 and CDR2: SNHLY, FYNNEI. V was pared by 6 bases and J by 7 bases, with 16 bases between. The CDR3 loop reads CASRNNRETQPQHF. CDR3 DNA sequence: TGTGCCAGCAGGAATAACAGGGAAACCCAGCCCCAGCATTTT.

This clonotype was seen once. One end of the junction does not line up with germline, which may come from a read error. The CDR3 loop reads CASSGRGRGSYEQHF. The DNA for the CDR3 is TGTGCCAGCAGTGGGAGGGGCAGGGGGTCCTACGAGCAGCACTTC. The chain is built from TRBV2 and TRBJ2-7; D might be TRBD1 (7 bases). CDR3 length: 15 residues. Germline V gene data show CDR1 as SNHLY and CDR2 as FYNNEI.